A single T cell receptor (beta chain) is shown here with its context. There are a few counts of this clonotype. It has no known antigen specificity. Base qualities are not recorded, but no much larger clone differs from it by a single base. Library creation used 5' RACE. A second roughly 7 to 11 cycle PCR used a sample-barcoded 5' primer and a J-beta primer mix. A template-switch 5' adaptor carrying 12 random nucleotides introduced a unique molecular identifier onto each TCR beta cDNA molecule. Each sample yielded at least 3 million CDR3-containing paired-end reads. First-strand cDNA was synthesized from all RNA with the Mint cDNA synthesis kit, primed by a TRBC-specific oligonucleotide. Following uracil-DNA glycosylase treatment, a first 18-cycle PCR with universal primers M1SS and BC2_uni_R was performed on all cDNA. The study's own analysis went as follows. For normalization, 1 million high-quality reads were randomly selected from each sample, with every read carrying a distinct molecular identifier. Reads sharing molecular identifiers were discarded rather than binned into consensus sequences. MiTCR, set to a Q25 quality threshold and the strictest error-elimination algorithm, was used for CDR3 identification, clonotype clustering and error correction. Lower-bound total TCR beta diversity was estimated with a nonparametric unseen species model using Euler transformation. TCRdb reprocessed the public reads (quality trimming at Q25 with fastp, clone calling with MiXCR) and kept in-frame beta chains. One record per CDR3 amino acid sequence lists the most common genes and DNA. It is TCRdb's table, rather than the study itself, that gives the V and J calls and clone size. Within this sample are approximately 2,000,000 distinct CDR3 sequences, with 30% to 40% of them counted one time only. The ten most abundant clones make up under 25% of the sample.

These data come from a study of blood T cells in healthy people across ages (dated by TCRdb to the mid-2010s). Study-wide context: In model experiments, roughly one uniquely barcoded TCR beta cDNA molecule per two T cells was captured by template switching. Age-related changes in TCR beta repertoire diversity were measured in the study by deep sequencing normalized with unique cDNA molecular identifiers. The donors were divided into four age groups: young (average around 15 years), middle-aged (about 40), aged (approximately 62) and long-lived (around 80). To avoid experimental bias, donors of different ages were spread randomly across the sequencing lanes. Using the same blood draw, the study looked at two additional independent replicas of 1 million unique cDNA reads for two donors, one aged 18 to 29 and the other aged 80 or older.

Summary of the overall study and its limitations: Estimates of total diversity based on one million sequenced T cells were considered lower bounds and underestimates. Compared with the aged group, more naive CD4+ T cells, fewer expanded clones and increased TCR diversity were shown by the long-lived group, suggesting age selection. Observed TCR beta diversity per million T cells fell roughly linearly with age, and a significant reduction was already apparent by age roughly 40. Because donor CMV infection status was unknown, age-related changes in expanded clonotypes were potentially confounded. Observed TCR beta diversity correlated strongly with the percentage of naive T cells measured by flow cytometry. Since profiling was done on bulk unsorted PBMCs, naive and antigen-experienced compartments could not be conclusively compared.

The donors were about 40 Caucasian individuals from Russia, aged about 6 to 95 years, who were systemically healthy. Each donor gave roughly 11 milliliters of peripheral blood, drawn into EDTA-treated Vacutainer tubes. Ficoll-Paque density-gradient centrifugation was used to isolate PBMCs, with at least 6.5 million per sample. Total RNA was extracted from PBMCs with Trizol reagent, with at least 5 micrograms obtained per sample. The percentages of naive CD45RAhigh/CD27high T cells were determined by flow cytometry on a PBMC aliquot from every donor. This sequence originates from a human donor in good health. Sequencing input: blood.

The nucleotides read TGCGCCAGCAGCCAAGGTCTGACAGGGGTCGGGACCGGGGAGCTGTTTTTT. Its protein is CASSQGLTGVGTGELFF. This chain joins TRBV4-1 to TRBJ2-2; TRBD1 agrees with 8 junctional bases. The CDR3 sequence holds 17 residues, the cysteine and phenylalanine included. Of the read, only the CDR3 DNA is kept; its 51 bases are in frame from base 1. The germline V gene specifies MGHRA as CDR1 and YSYEKL as CDR2. V is trimmed back by 1 base and J by 5 bases, and the junction contains 9 bases that no gene match accounts for.